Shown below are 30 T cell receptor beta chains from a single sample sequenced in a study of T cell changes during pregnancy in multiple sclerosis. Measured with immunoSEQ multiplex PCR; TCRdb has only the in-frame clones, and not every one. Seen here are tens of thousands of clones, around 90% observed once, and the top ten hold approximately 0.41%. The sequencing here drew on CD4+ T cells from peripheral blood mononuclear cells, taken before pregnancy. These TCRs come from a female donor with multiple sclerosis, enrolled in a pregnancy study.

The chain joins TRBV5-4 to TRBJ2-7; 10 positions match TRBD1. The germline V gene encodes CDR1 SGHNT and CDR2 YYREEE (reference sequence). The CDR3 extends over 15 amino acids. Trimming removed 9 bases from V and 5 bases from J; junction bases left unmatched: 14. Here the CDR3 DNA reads TGTGCCATGACTCGAGCGGGACAGGGGATCCACGAGCAGTACTTC. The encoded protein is CAMTRAGQGIHEQYF.

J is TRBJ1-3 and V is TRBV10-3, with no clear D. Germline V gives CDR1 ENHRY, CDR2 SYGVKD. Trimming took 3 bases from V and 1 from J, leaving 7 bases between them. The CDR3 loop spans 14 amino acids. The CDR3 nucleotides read TGTGCCATCAGTGAAGCGTCTTCTGGAAACACCATATATTTT. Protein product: CAISEASSGNTIYF.

The CDR3 here is CASSVSFLNEKLFF. The CDR3 nucleotides read TGTGCCAGCAGTGTGAGCTTCCTTAATGAAAAACTGTTTTTT. J is TRBJ1-4 and V is TRBV2; D remains ambiguous. The V gene lost 4 bases and the J gene lost 4 bases, with 10 bases spanning the gap. The germline V gene encodes CDR1 SNHLY and CDR2 FYNNEI. The CDR3 consists of 14 residues.

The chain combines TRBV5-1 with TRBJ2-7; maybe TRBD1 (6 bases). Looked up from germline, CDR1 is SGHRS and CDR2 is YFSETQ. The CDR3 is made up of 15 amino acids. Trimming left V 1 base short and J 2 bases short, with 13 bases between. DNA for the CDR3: TGCGCCAGCAGCTTGTGGACAGAACTAACCTACGAGCAGTACTTC. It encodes CASSLWTELTYEQYF.

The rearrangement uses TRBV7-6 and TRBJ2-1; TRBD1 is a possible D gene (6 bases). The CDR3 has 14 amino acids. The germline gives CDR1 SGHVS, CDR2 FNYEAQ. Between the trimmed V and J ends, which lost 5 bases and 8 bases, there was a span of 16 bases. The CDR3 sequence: CASSGIQGIYEQFF. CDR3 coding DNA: TGTGCCAGCAGCGGGATACAGGGAATCTATGAGCAGTTCTTC.

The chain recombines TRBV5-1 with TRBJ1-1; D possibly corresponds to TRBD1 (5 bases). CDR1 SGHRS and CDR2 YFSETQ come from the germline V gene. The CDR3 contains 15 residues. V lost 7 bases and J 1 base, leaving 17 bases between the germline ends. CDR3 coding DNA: TGCGCCAGCCGAATTAGGGGAGGGAAGAACACTGAAGCTTTCTTT. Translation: CASRIRGGKNTEAFF.

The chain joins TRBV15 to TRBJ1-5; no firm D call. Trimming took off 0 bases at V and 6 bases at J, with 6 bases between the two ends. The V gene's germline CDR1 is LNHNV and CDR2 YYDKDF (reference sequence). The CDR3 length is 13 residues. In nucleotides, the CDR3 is TGTGCCACCAGCAGAGATCGAGCTCAGCCCCAGCATTTT. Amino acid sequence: CATSRDRAQPQHF.

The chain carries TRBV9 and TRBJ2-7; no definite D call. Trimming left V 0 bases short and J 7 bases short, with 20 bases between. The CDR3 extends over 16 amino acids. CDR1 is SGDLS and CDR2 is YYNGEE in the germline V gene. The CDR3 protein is CASSVGSFAPTAEQYF. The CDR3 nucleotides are TGTGCCAGCAGCGTAGGTTCCTTTGCCCCTACTGCGGAGCAGTACTTC.

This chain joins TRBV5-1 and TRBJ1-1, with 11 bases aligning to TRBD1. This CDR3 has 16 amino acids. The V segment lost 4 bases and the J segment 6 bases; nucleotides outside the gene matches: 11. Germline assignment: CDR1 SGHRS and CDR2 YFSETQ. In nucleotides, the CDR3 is TGCGCCAGCAGCACCGACCCCGGGACAGGGGGGTCTGAAGCTTTCTTT. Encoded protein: CASSTDPGTGGSEAFF.

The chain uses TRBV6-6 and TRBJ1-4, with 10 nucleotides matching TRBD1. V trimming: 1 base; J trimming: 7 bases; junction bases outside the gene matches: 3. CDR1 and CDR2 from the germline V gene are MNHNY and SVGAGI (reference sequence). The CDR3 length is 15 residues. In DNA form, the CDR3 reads TGTGCCAGCAGTTACTGGGACAGGGGAAGTGAAAAACTGTTTTTT. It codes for CASSYWDRGSEKLFF.

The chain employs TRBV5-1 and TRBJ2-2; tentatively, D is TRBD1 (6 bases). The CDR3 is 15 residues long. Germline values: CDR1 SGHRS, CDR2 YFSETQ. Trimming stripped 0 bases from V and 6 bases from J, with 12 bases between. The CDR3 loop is CASSLAAGAAGELFF. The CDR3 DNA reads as TGCGCCAGCAGCTTGGCTGCAGGGGCTGCCGGGGAGCTGTTTTTT.

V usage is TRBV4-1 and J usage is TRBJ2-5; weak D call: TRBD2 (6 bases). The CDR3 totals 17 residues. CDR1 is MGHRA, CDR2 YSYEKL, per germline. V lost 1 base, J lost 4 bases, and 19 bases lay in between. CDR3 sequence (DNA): TGCGCCAGCAGCCAAGTTGGTGGGGGGACCCAAGGAGAGACCCAGTACTTC. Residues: CASSQVGGGTQGETQYF.

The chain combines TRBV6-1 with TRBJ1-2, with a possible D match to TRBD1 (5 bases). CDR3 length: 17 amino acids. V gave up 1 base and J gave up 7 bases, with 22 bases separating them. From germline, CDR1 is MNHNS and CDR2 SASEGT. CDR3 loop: CASSEEDIYLVTGGYTF. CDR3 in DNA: TGTGCCAGCAGTGAAGAGGACATTTATCTGGTAACTGGTGGCTACACCTTC.

This CDR3 is CASSVSGGAWGEQFF. The CDR3 region has the DNA TGTGCCAGCAGCGTGAGCGGGGGGGCATGGGGTGAGCAGTTCTTC. This chain links TRBV13 with TRBJ2-1, with 10 bases matching TRBD2. The CDR3 covers 15 residues. Germline values: CDR1 PRHDT, CDR2 FYEKMQ (reference sequence). V lost 5 bases and J lost 9; bases outside the gene matches: 10.

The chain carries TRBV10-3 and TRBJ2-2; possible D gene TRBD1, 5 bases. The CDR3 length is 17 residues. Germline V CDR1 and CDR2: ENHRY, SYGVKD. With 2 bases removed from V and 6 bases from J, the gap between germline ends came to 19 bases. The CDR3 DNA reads TGTGCCATCAGTGAGCTGCTCCCCACTCAGGGTGCCGGGGAGCTGTTTTTT. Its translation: CAISELLPTQGAGELFF.

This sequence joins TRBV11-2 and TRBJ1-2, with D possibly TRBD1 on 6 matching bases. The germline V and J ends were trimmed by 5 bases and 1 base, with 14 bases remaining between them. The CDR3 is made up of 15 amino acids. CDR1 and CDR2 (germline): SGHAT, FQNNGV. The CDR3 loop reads CASSPRTEVNYGYTF. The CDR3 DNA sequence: TGTGCCAGCAGCCCACGGACAGAAGTTAACTATGGCTACACCTTC.

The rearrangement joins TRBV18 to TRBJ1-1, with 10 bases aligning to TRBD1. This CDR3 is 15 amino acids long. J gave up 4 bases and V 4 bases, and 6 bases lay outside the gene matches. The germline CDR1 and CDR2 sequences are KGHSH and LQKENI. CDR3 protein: CASSLWDRGSTEAFF. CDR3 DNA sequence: TGTGCCAGCTCACTCTGGGACAGGGGATCCACTGAAGCTTTCTTT.

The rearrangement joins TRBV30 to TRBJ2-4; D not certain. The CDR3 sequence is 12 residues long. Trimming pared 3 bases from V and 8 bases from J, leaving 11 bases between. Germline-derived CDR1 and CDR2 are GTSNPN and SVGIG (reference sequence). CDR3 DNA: TGTGCCTGGAGAATGCGGTCGGACATTCAGTACTTC. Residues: CAWRMRSDIQYF.

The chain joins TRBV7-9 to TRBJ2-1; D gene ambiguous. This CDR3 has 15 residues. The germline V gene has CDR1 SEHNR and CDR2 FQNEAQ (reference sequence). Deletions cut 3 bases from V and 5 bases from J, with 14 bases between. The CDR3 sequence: CASSFFVVQHNEQFF. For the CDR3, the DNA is TGTGCCAGCAGCTTCTTTGTGGTACAGCACAATGAGCAGTTCTTC.

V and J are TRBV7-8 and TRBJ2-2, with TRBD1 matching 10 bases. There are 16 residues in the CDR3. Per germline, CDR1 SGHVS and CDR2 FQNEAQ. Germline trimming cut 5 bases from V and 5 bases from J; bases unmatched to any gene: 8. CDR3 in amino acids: CASSLRDRGWTGELFF. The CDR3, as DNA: TGTGCCAGCAGCCTCCGGGACAGGGGTTGGACCGGGGAGCTGTTTTTT.

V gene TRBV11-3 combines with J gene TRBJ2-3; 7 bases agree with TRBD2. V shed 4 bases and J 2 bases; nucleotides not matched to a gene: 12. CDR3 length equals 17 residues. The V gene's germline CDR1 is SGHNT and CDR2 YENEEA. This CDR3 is CASSYNPGLQYTDTQYF. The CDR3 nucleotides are TGTGCCAGCAGCTACAACCCGGGACTACAATACACAGATACGCAGTATTTT. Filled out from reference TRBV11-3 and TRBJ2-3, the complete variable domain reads EAGVVQSPRYKIIEKKQPVAFWCNPISGHNTLYWYLQNLGQGPELLIRYENEEAVDDSQLPKDRFSAERLKGVDSTLKIQPAELGDSAVYLCASSYNPGLQYTDTQYFGPGTRLTVL.

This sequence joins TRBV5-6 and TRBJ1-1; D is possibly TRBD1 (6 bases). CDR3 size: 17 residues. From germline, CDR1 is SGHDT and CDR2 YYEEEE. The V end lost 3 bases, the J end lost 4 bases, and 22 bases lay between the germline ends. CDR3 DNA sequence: TGTGCCAGCAGCTCGTCAGGGGCCCGCATTTTGAGCACTGAAGCTTTCTTT. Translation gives CASSSSGARILSTEAFF.

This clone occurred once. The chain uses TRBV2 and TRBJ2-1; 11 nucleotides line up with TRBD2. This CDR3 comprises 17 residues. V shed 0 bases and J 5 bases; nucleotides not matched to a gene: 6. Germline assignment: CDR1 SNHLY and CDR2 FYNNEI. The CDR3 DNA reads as TGTGCCAGCAGTGAAGCGGTACTAGCGGGGGAGAACAATGAGCAGTTCTTC. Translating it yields CASSEAVLAGENNEQFF.

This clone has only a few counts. CDR3 in DNA: TGTGCCAGCGCACCAGGGGGGTTGGACACTGAAGCTTTCTTT. Translation gives CASAPGGLDTEAFF. This chain links TRBV11-3 with TRBJ1-1; 7 bases map to TRBD1. The CDR3 sequence is 14 residues long. Germline-derived CDR1 and CDR2 are SGHNT and YENEEA. After removal of 8 bases from V and 3 bases from J, the junction contained 9 bases not matched to a gene.

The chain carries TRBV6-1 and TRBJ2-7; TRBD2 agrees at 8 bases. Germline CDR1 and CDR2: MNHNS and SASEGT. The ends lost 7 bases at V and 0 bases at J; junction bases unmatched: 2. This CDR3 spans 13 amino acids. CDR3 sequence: CASNSGVSYEQYF. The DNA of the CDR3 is TGTGCCAGCAATAGCGGGGTCTCCTACGAGCAGTACTTC.

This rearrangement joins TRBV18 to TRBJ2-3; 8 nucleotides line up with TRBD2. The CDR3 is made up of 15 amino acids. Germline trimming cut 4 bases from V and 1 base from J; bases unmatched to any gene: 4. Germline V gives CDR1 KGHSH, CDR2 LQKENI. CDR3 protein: CASSLLTSGTDTQYF. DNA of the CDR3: TGTGCCAGCTCACTCCTGACTAGCGGCACAGATACGCAGTATTTT.

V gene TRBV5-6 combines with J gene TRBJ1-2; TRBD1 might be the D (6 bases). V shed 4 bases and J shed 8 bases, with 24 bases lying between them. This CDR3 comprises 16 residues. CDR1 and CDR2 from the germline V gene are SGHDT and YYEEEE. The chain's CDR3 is CASSDLTQGGLRGYTF. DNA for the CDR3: TGTGCCAGCAGCGACCTTACTCAAGGGGGTTTGCGCGGCTACACCTTC.

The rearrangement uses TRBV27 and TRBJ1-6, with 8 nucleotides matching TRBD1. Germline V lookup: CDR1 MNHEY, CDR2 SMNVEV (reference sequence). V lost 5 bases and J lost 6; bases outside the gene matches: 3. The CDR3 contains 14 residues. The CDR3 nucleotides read TGTGCCAGCAGTATCGGACAGGGTAATTCACCCCTCCACTTT. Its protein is CASSIGQGNSPLHF.

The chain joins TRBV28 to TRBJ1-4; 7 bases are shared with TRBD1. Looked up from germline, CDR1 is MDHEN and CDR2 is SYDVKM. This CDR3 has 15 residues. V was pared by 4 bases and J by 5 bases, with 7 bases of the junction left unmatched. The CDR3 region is CASSYQQGQNEKLFF. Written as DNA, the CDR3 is TGTGCCAGCAGTTATCAACAGGGGCAAAATGAAAAACTGTTTTTT.

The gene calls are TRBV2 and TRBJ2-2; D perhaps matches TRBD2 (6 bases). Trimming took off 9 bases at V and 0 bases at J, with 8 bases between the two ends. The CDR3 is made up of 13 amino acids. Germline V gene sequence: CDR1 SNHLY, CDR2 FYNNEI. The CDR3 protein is CASGTSNTGELFF. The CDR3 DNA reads TGTGCCAGTGGGACTTCGAACACCGGGGAGCTGTTTTTT.